What follows are 31 T cell receptor beta chains derived from one specimen sequenced in a study of blood T cell repertoires in COVID-19. TCRdb keeps only in-frame clones here, not all; method: immunoSEQ multiplex PCR. The table has about 250,000 clones, 70% to 90% seen once. Specimen: peripheral blood. The source is a human donor with COVID-19, enrolled during active disease. The donor label of this sample is uncertain.

The chain carries TRBV24-1 and TRBJ2-1; D not resolved. V gave up 3 bases and J gave up 9 bases, with 17 bases separating them. This CDR3 region has 15 residues. Germline V gene lookup returns CDR1 KGHDR and CDR2 SFDVKD. CDR3 bases: TGTGCCACCAGTGATCTCACCTTAGGCGGCGGTGAGCAGTTCTTC. This encodes CATSDLTLGGGEQFF.

V gene TRBV3-1 (or the pseudogene TRBV3-2) combines with J gene TRBJ1-1; possible D gene TRBD1, 6 bases. The CDR3 runs to 13 residues. Germline CDR1 is LGHDT and CDR2 is YNNKEL (reference sequence). V lost 4 bases, J lost 4 bases, and 10 bases lay in between. CDR3 nucleotide sequence: TGTGCCAGCAGCCCACAGGGTATCACTGAAGCTTTCTTT. It is translated as CASSPQGITEAFF.

Concerning this clone itself: Germline is not matched at one junction end, which may reflect a read error. The chain combines TRBV29-1 with TRBJ2-1; no clear D. The CDR3 has 12 amino acids. Looked up from germline, CDR1 is SQVTM and CDR2 is ANQGSEA. In DNA form, the CDR3 reads TGCAGGGTTGGCGGCTCCTACAATGAGCAGTTCTTC. It translates to CRVGGSYNEQFF.

V is TRBV6-1 and J is TRBJ1-3; D is possibly TRBD1 (6 bases). The CDR3 sequence is 14 residues long. The germline V and J ends were trimmed by 2 bases and 8 bases, with 13 bases remaining between them. Germline loops: CDR1 MNHNS, CDR2 SASEGT. Written as DNA, the CDR3 is TGTGCCAGCAGTGAACTGTCAGGGGTTTACACCATATATTTT. Translating it yields CASSELSGVYTIYF.

J is TRBJ2-7 and V is TRBV5-8, with TRBD1 matching over 9 bases. Trimming removed 7 bases from V and 7 bases from J; junction bases left unmatched: 6. The CDR3 is 12 amino acids. Germline assignment: CDR1 SGHTS and CDR2 YDEGEE. The chain's CDR3 is CASLQGAGEQYF. Written as DNA, the CDR3 is TGTGCCAGCTTACAGGGGGCGGGTGAGCAGTACTTC.

The chain couples TRBV10-3 to TRBJ2-7; 7 bases match TRBD1. V lost 6 bases and J lost 6; bases outside the gene matches: 8. The CDR3 totals 13 residues. CDR1 and CDR2 (germline): ENHRY, SYGVKD. CDR3 DNA sequence: TGTGCCATCAGGTCCCCAGGGGGTATCGAGCAGTACTTC. Its translation is CAIRSPGGIEQYF.

About this clone itself: At one end, the junction sequence differs from germline, possibly due to a read error. The chain employs TRBV30 and TRBJ1-1; no clear D. The CDR3 contains 11 residues. Germline CDR1 reads GTSNPN; CDR2 reads SVGIG (reference sequence). This CDR3 is CAWRLASGMGF. The CDR3 DNA sequence: TGTGCCTGGCGGTTAGCATCTGGCATGGGCTTT.

The rearrangement uses TRBV4-3 and TRBJ1-1; perhaps TRBD1 as D (5 bases). Between the trimmed V and J ends, which lost 2 bases and 4 bases, there was a span of 8 bases. The CDR3 length is 13 residues. Germline V lookup: CDR1 LGHNA, CDR2 YSLEER. The DNA of the CDR3 is TGCGCCAGCAGCCAAACAGGTATCACTGAAGCTTTCTTT. Residues: CASSQTGITEAFF.

The chain carries TRBV19 and TRBJ1-3, with a weak D call TRBD1 (6 bases). Germline CDR1 is LNHDA and CDR2 is SQIVND (reference sequence). Trimming took 6 bases from V and 4 from J, leaving 16 bases between them. CDR3 length: 15 residues. The CDR3 reads CASRAGGAAGNTIYF. The DNA of the CDR3 is TGTGCCAGTAGAGCGGGGGGCGCAGCCGGAAACACCATATATTTT.

As regards this clone: Additional DNA sequences in this sample encode the identical CDR3. J is TRBJ2-5 and V is TRBV5-4; 7 bases line up with TRBD1. This CDR3 has 14 amino acids. Germline V gene sequence: CDR1 SGHNT, CDR2 YYREEE (reference sequence). Losses at the gene ends were 4 bases for V and 1 base for J; bases not matched to a gene: 4. The CDR3: CASSPDRVQETQYF. The DNA for the CDR3 is TGTGCCAGCAGCCCTGACAGGGTCCAAGAGACCCAGTACTTC.

V gene TRBV27 combines with J gene TRBJ2-4; 10 positions match TRBD2. Trimming removed 5 bases from V and 1 base from J; junction bases left unmatched: 5. The CDR3 is made up of 16 amino acids. CDR1 and CDR2 (germline): MNHEY, SMNVEV (reference sequence). CDR3 bases: TGTGCCAGCAGTCCCCAGCGGGAGGGTGCCAAAAACATTCAGTACTTC. As protein: CASSPQREGAKNIQYF.

The chain couples TRBV28 to TRBJ2-2, with 7 positions matching TRBD2. The CDR3 totals 17 residues. Germline CDR1 is MDHEN and CDR2 is SYDVKM. V lost 4 bases and J lost 5; bases outside the gene matches: 13. CDR3 DNA: TGTGCCAGCAGTTACTTCCCGCGGCGGGAGCAAACCGGGGAGCTGTTTTTT. This encodes CASSYFPRREQTGELFF.

The J gene is TRBJ1-1, the V gene TRBV7-2; D remains ambiguous. The germline V gene has CDR1 SGHTA and CDR2 FQGNSA. Trimming removed 2 bases from V and 3 bases from J, with 7 bases in between. The CDR3 length is 13 residues. The CDR3 bases are TGTGCCAGCAGCTTATACAGAGACACTGAAGCTTTCTTT. Its translation is CASSLYRDTEAFF.

The chain is built from TRBV29-1 and TRBJ2-3; 13 bases fit TRBD2. V shed 8 bases and J 3 bases; nucleotides not matched to a gene: 8. CDR1 is SQVTM and CDR2 is ANQGSEA in the germline V gene. This CDR3 spans 15 amino acids. As DNA, the CDR3 is TGCAGCCCCGTGGTACTAGCGGGGGGGACAGATACGCAGTATTTT. Protein: CSPVVLAGGTDTQYF.

The rearrangement uses TRBV27 and TRBJ1-1; D is uncertain. Trimming shortened V by 1 base and J by 4 bases, and 13 bases separated the two germline ends. Germline CDR1 MNHEY, CDR2 SMNVEV (reference sequence). The CDR3 contains 15 residues. CDR3 in amino acids: CASSLYPGSSTEAFF. The CDR3 region has the DNA TGTGCCAGCAGTTTATATCCGGGAAGCTCCACTGAAGCTTTCTTT.

This chain uses TRBV10-3 with TRBJ2-1; 13 bases are shared with TRBD2. Germline CDR1 and CDR2: ENHRY and SYGVKD. J gave up 8 bases and V 5 bases, and 15 bases lay outside the gene matches. The CDR3 consists of 18 residues. CDR3 in DNA: TGTGCCATCAGTCCCAGCCGGACTAGCGGGAGTGAGGTCGATGAGCAGTTCTTC. This translates into CAISPSRTSGSEVDEQFF.

The chain combines TRBV19 with TRBJ1-1; perhaps TRBD1 as D (5 bases). This CDR3 comprises 13 residues. CDR1 is LNHDA and CDR2 is SQIVND in the germline V gene (reference sequence). V was cut by 7 bases and J by 7 bases, with 16 bases left in between. The CDR3 DNA follows: TGTGCCAGTAAGCAGGGTGGCCGAGGTGAAGCTTTCTTT. Residues: CASKQGGRGEAFF.

The CDR3 here is CASSLVGQVFSNYGYTF. DNA for the CDR3: TGTGCCAGCAGTTTAGTAGGACAGGTATTTTCTAACTATGGCTACACCTTC. The chain combines TRBV28 with TRBJ1-2, with TRBD1 matching over 7 bases. Germline loops: CDR1 MDHEN, CDR2 SYDVKM. CDR3 length: 17 residues. V lost 2 bases, J lost 0 bases, and 9 bases stayed unmatched.

The J gene is TRBJ2-7, the V gene TRBV11-3; the match to TRBD2 covers 14 bases. CDR3 length: 19 residues. Germline loops: CDR1 SGHNT, CDR2 YENEEA. Unmatched junction bases numbered 15, after V lost 6 bases and J lost 2 bases. The CDR3 loop reads CASRGHRTSGRRLAYEQYF. CDR3 sequence (DNA): TGTGCCAGCAGGGGGCATAGGACTAGCGGGAGGCGCCTGGCCTACGAGCAGTACTTC.

The chain is built from TRBV28 and TRBJ2-5; 13 bases match TRBD2. The CDR3 loop spans 15 amino acids. The junction had 6 bases not matched to a gene; V was cut back by 6 bases and J by 5 bases. The germline V gene has CDR1 MDHEN and CDR2 SYDVKM. This CDR3 reads CASSWGLAGRETQYF. The CDR3 coding sequence is TGTGCCAGCAGCTGGGGACTAGCGGGACGGGAGACCCAGTACTTC.

J is TRBJ1-5 and V is TRBV4-3; TRBD1 matches at 8 bases. Germline CDR1 reads LGHNA; CDR2 reads YSLEER. The CDR3 length is 15 residues. V lost 4 bases, J lost 1 base, and 3 bases stayed unmatched. The CDR3 sequence is CASSLTGESNQPQHF. The CDR3, as DNA: TGCGCCAGCAGCCTGACAGGGGAAAGCAATCAGCCCCAGCATTTT.

This clone was seen once. The CDR3 DNA reads TGCGCCAGCAGCCCGGGAGGGACTGAAGCTTTCTTT. As protein: CASSPGGTEAFF. V usage is TRBV5-1 and J usage is TRBJ1-1; D unresolved. The CDR3 extends over 12 amino acids. Germline V gene data show CDR1 as SGHRS and CDR2 as YFSETQ. V was trimmed by 4 bases and J by 5 bases, leaving 9 bases between them.

The chain uses TRBV3-1 (or the pseudogene TRBV3-2) and TRBJ1-6; no clear D gene. Germline V gives CDR1 LGHDT, CDR2 YNNKEL (reference sequence). The CDR3 sequence is 14 residues long. Trimming cost V 3 bases and J 6 bases, with 9 bases left between them. The CDR3 loop reads CASSHSLSNSPLHF. The CDR3, as DNA: TGTGCCAGCAGCCATTCTCTTAGTAATTCACCCCTCCACTTT.

The rearrangement uses TRBV6-6 and TRBJ1-2, with TRBD1 matching over 8 bases. J was trimmed by 10 bases and V by 2 bases; bases with no gene match: 15. This CDR3 is 16 amino acids long. Per the germline V gene, CDR1 is MNHNY and CDR2 is SVGAGI (reference sequence). CDR3: CASSYRPGQARSDYTF. DNA for the CDR3: TGTGCCAGCAGTTACCGCCCGGGACAGGCGCGAAGTGACTACACCTTC.

The chain is built from TRBV5-4 and TRBJ2-2; perhaps TRBD1 as D (6 bases). The CDR3 covers 14 residues. Germline values: CDR1 SGHNT, CDR2 YYREEE (reference sequence). Trimming left V 2 bases short and J 3 bases short, with 8 bases between. The CDR3 region is CASSLRGYTGELFF. CDR3 bases: TGTGCCAGCAGCTTAAGGGGGTACACCGGGGAGCTGTTTTTT.

The V call is TRBV3-1 (or the pseudogene TRBV3-2), the J call TRBJ2-7, with 8 nucleotides matching TRBD2. V shed 4 bases, J shed 3 bases, and the junction held 5 bases outside the gene matches. CDR1 is LGHDT, CDR2 YNNKEL, per germline (reference sequence). The CDR3 runs 14 residues. CDR3 loop: CASSLSGVSYEQYF. The CDR3 DNA reads TGTGCCAGCAGCCTTAGCGGGGTTAGCTACGAGCAGTACTTC.

The chain uses TRBV4-1 and TRBJ2-3; D is possibly TRBD1 (6 bases). The V gene lost 4 bases and the J gene lost 2 bases, with 19 bases spanning the gap. The germline V gene has CDR1 MGHRA and CDR2 YSYEKL. The CDR3 loop spans 17 amino acids. The DNA for the CDR3 is TGCGCCAGCAGCCCGGGTAGAGGGACAACCGCCACAGATACGCAGTATTTT. It codes for CASSPGRGTTATDTQYF.

This chain joins TRBV5-6 and TRBJ2-1, with 11 nucleotides matching TRBD1. The V gene's germline CDR1 is SGHDT and CDR2 YYEEEE. This CDR3 has 14 amino acids. Trimming took 4 bases from V and 6 from J; bases not matched to a gene: 3. CDR3 region: CASSPDRGLNEQFF. The CDR3 nucleotides are TGTGCCAGCAGCCCGGACAGGGGGCTCAATGAGCAGTTCTTC.

Comments on this clone: Distinct nucleotide sequences in the sample also encode this CDR3. The genes are TRBV3-1 (or the pseudogene TRBV3-2) and TRBJ2-1; D is perhaps TRBD2 (5 bases). The germline V gene encodes CDR1 LGHDT and CDR2 YNNKEL (reference sequence). The CDR3 is made up of 14 amino acids. V was shortened by 4 bases and J by 5 bases, with 12 bases between the two germline ends. For the CDR3, the DNA is TGTGCCAGCAGCCGACGCACTAGTAACAATGAGCAGTTCTTC. This encodes CASSRRTSNNEQFF.

The genes are TRBV2 and TRBJ1-2; 8 positions agree with TRBD1. The CDR3 runs to 14 residues. The V segment lost 8 bases and the J segment 1 base; nucleotides outside the gene matches: 6. Germline V CDR1 and CDR2: SNHLY, FYNNEI. The CDR3: CASGGDRINYGYTF. The CDR3 DNA follows: TGTGCCAGCGGGGGGGACAGGATTAACTATGGCTACACCTTC.

V is TRBV30 and J is TRBJ2-3; D gene unclear. Germline V CDR1 and CDR2: GTSNPN, SVGIG (reference sequence). The V end lost 8 bases, the J end lost 2 bases, and 14 bases lay between the germline ends. This CDR3 has 13 amino acids. This chain's CDR3 is CAGKRDFTDTQYF. Written as DNA, the CDR3 is TGTGCCGGCAAAAGAGACTTCACAGATACGCAGTATTTT.